The 8 T cell receptor beta chains below all came from one sample that was sequenced in a study of Graves' ophthalmopathy and Graves' hyperthyroidism. Amplification of TCR beta CDR3 regions used RNA transcripts. RT-PCR with HTBI primers came first, then second-round multiplex PCR. TCRdb reanalysed the multiplex PCR reads using MiXCR and keeps one entry per CDR3 protein. The sample carries about 410,000 distinct CDR3 sequences, about 17% recorded once. The sequenced sample consisted of peripheral blood. These receptors all come from a woman aged 18 to 35 with Graves' ophthalmopathy.

The chain recombines TRBV20-1 with TRBJ1-2; weak D call: TRBD1 (5 bases). The germline gives CDR1 DFQATT, CDR2 SNEGSKA (reference sequence). The CDR3 consists of 14 residues. V was pared by 3 bases and J by 8 bases, with 19 bases between. The CDR3 loop reads CSASVAGTGEGYTF. The CDR3 coding sequence is TGCAGTGCTAGTGTTGCTGGGACCGGAGAGGGCTACACCTTC.

This clonotype was observed many times. The gene calls are TRBV11-1 and TRBJ2-7; D gene uncertain. Germline-derived CDR1 and CDR2 are SGHAT and FQDESV (reference sequence). This CDR3 is built from 13 residues. V lost 2 bases and J 7 bases, leaving 12 bases between the germline ends. This chain's CDR3 is CASSLFPYEEQYF. For the CDR3, the DNA is TGTGCCAGCAGCTTATTCCCCTACGAGGAGCAGTACTTC.

This clonotype was seen a handful of times. This chain connects TRBV19 to TRBJ1-5; D might be TRBD1 (6 bases). This CDR3 comprises 12 residues. V was clipped by 11 bases and J by 7 bases, with 15 bases between them. The germline V gene encodes CDR1 LNHDA and CDR2 SQIVND (reference sequence). The CDR3 is CAGSGEGQPQHF. The CDR3 DNA follows: TGTGCCGGGTCAGGGGAAGGCCAGCCCCAGCATTTT.

This chain joins TRBV28 and TRBJ1-5, with 8 bases aligning to TRBD1. The CDR3 extends over 13 amino acids. The germline gives CDR1 MDHEN, CDR2 SYDVKM. J gave up 10 bases and V 9 bases, and 11 bases lay outside the gene matches. CDR3 sequence: CASLQGGPSPQHF. The CDR3 DNA sequence: TGTGCCAGTCTACAGGGGGGTCCTTCCCCCCAGCATTTT.

This clonotype showed up many times. The chain employs TRBV11-2 and TRBJ1-1; D gene uncertain. V was shortened by 6 bases and J by 1 base, with 9 bases between the two germline ends. The CDR3 has 13 residues. Germline V gives CDR1 SGHAT, CDR2 FQNNGV. CDR3 sequence reads: CASRRVGNTEAFF. The CDR3 DNA reads TGTGCCAGCAGGAGGGTAGGGAACACTGAAGCTTTCTTT. The full variable domain, completed using reference TRBV11-2 and TRBJ1-1, is EAGVAQSPRYKIIEKRQSVAFWCNPISGHATLYWYQQILGQGPKLLIQFQNNGVVDDSQLPKDRFSAERLKGVDSTLKIQPAKLEDSAVYLCASRRVGNTEAFFGQGTRLTVV.

This clonotype was counted many times. The rearrangement uses TRBV5-1 and TRBJ1-2; 9 bases match TRBD1. In germline, CDR1 is SGHRS, CDR2 YFSETQ. Trimming removed 3 bases from V and 4 bases from J; junction bases left unmatched: 16. There are 18 residues in the CDR3. This CDR3 is CASSSWDGGQGFFYGYTF. The CDR3 DNA is TGCGCCAGCAGCTCCTGGGATGGGGGACAGGGATTCTTCTATGGCTACACCTTC.

This clonotype was seen many times. The genes are TRBV6-2 or TRBV6-3 and TRBJ2-2; the D gene is possibly TRBD2 (6 bases). CDR3 length: 15 residues. Trimming left V 4 bases short and J 4 bases short, with 13 bases between. Germline CDR1 MNHEY, CDR2 SVGEGT. The CDR3 spells CASSSLGLSTGELFF. CDR3 in DNA: TGTGCCAGCAGTTCCCTGGGACTGAGCACCGGGGAGCTGTTTTTT.

The gene calls are TRBV12-3 or TRBV12-4 and TRBJ1-2; 7 bases line up with TRBD1. V lost 6 bases, J lost 3 bases, and 4 bases stayed unmatched. The CDR3 is made up of 13 amino acids. The CDR3 DNA sequence: TGTGCCAGCAGCGATACAGGGGACTATGGCTACACCTTC. It codes for CASSDTGDYGYTF.